The 27 T cell receptor beta chains reported below all come from one sample, sequenced in a study of molecular identifiers for immune sequencing clone quantification. From the PCR reads, TCRdb called clonotypes with MiXCR, one entry per CDR3 protein. The table lists about 630,000 distinct CDR3 sequences, 25% of them singletons, with 0.7% to 0.95% in the top ten. The sample comprised naive CD8+ T cells from blood, with Jurkat cell RNA spiked in. Stated subset: FACS-sorted CD8+CD4-CCR7+CD45RA+ naive T cells. These receptors were collected from a human donor in good health. Some libraries in this study had Jurkat cell RNA spiked in.

This clonotype was counted only a few times. The V call is TRBV27, the J call TRBJ2-1; 10 bases line up with TRBD2. The CDR3 is 14 amino acids. The ends lost 6 bases at V and 4 bases at J; junction bases unmatched: 3. In germline, CDR1 is MNHEY, CDR2 SMNVEV (reference sequence). The CDR3 region is CASRASGSYNEQFF. Written as DNA, the CDR3 is TGTGCCAGCAGAGCTAGCGGGAGTTACAATGAGCAGTTCTTC.

In this sample, this clonotype turned up a few times. The gene calls are TRBV5-4 and TRBJ2-5, with 9 positions matching TRBD2. Germline V gives CDR1 SGHNT, CDR2 YYREEE (reference sequence). The CDR3 totals 15 residues. Germline trimming cut 0 bases from V and 2 bases from J; bases unmatched to any gene: 2. CDR3 bases: TGTGCCAGCAGCTTGGGACTAGCGGAACAAGAGACCCAGTACTTC. Amino acids: CASSLGLAEQETQYF.

This clonotype was observed a few times. V and J are TRBV5-1 and TRBJ1-2; possible D gene TRBD1, 6 bases. Between the trimmed V and J ends, which lost 0 bases and 5 bases, there was a span of 20 bases. The CDR3 spans 17 residues. Germline V gene lookup returns CDR1 SGHRS and CDR2 YFSETQ. The CDR3 DNA reads as TGCGCCAGCAGCTTGGCCTGGATAAGGGGGAGGGATTATGGCTACACCTTC. Translated, it gives CASSLAWIRGRDYGYTF. Drawing the rest from reference TRBV5-1 and TRBJ1-2, the complete variable domain is KAGVTQTPRYLIKTRGQQVTLSCSPISGHRSVSWYQQTPGQGLQFLFEYFSETQRNKGNFPGRFSGRQFSNSRSEMNVSTLELGDSALYLCASSLAWIRGRDYGYTFGSGTRLTVV.

CDR3 DNA sequence: TGCAGTGCTTCCGGGACAGCCACCCAAGAGACCCAGTACTTC. Translating it yields CSASGTATQETQYF. The chain recombines TRBV20-1 with TRBJ2-5; 7 positions agree with TRBD1. Germline V gene lookup returns CDR1 DFQATT and CDR2 SNEGSKA (reference sequence). CDR3 size: 14 residues. V lost 5 bases to trimming and J lost 1 base; unmatched junction nucleotides: 7.

This clonotype was counted many times. The genes are TRBV5-4 and TRBJ2-2; no clear D gene. Trimming shortened V by 0 bases and J by 7 bases, and 16 bases separated the two germline ends. Germline CDR1 is SGHNT and CDR2 is YYREEE (reference sequence). This CDR3 is 16 amino acids long. The CDR3 loop reads CASSLDPFGEYGELFF. As DNA, the CDR3 is TGTGCCAGCAGCTTGGATCCTTTTGGAGAATACGGGGAGCTGTTTTTT.

The rearrangement joins TRBV6-6 to TRBJ2-5; D remains unclear. Germline V lookup: CDR1 MNHNY, CDR2 SVGAGI (reference sequence). Deletions cut 6 bases from V and 4 bases from J, with 18 bases between. This CDR3 region has 15 residues. CDR3 region: CASRASSRQAETQYF. CDR3 in DNA: TGTGCCAGCAGGGCCTCGAGCCGTCAAGCAGAGACCCAGTACTTC.

The gene calls are TRBV3-1 and TRBJ2-1; 11 bases map to TRBD1. The CDR3 is 14 residues long. Germline assignment: CDR1 LGHDT and CDR2 YNNKEL (reference sequence). J gave up 10 bases and V 1 base, and 3 bases lay outside the gene matches. This CDR3 is CASSQADRGHEQFF. The CDR3 region has the DNA TGTGCCAGCAGCCAAGCGGACAGGGGGCACGAGCAGTTCTTC.

This clonotype was recorded at least ten times. The chain recombines TRBV19 with TRBJ2-3, with TRBD1 matching 7 bases. Germline V gene sequence: CDR1 LNHDA, CDR2 SQIVND (reference sequence). V was clipped by 3 bases and J by 4 bases; unmatched bases: 4. The CDR3 loop spans 14 amino acids. CDR3 in amino acids: CASSIQGTADTQYF. The CDR3 nucleotides read TGTGCCAGTAGTATCCAAGGGACAGCAGATACGCAGTATTTT.

This clonotype was detected ten times or more. The rearrangement joins TRBV7-2 to TRBJ1-2, with D unclear. CDR1 SGHTA and CDR2 FQGNSA come from the germline V gene. CDR3 length equals 18 residues. V dropped 5 bases and J dropped 0 bases, with 22 bases sitting between them. The CDR3: CASSHYVGGEFANYGYTF. As DNA, the CDR3 is TGTGCCAGCAGCCATTATGTGGGAGGAGAGTTCGCTAACTATGGCTACACCTTC.

V usage is TRBV7-8 and J usage is TRBJ2-2; D is possibly TRBD1 (5 bases). The CDR3 runs to 19 residues. Looked up from germline, CDR1 is SGHVS and CDR2 is FQNEAQ. V was shortened by 1 base and J by 2 bases, with 20 bases between the two germline ends. DNA of the CDR3: TGTGCCAGCAGCTTAGTATCATTAAGACAGAATGCCAACACCGGGGAGCTGTTTTTT. It is translated as CASSLVSLRQNANTGELFF.

The chain joins TRBV5-8 to TRBJ2-1, with D perhaps given as TRBD1 or TRBD2 (5 bases each). V shed 0 bases and J shed 9 bases, with 22 bases lying between them. In germline, CDR1 is SGHTS, CDR2 YDEGEE. CDR3 length: 17 amino acids. The CDR3 DNA is TGTGCCAGCAGCTTGGGACTTTTTGGGGGTAGCAGGTTTGAGCAGTTCTTC. As protein: CASSLGLFGGSRFEQFF. The whole variable domain, remainder taken from reference TRBV5-8 and TRBJ2-1, is EAGVTQSPTHLIKTRGQQATLRCSPISGHTSVYWYQQALGLGLQFLLWYDEGEERNRGNFPPRFSGRQFPNYSSELNVNALELEDSALYLCASSLGLFGGSRFEQFFGPGTRLTVL.

This clonotype was seen repeatedly, ten times or more. The CDR3 DNA reads as TGCGCCAGCAGCCAAGGAGTAGGGGTCAACACCGGGGAGCTGTTTTTT. Its protein product is CASSQGVGVNTGELFF. The V and J genes are TRBV4-1 and TRBJ2-2, with D possibly TRBD1 on 5 matching bases. The CDR3 contains 16 residues. CDR1 and CDR2 from the germline V gene are MGHRA and YSYEKL. The V and J ends lost 1 base and 2 bases respectively, with 11 bases between them.

A single count supports this clonotype. A much larger clone differs by one base, so this may be a read error. The chain uses TRBV9 and TRBJ2-3; tentatively, D is TRBD2 (7 bases). The germline V and J ends were trimmed by 3 bases and 8 bases, with 28 bases remaining between them. The CDR3 contains 18 residues. The germline gives CDR1 SGDLS, CDR2 YYNGEE. CDR3 nucleotides: TGTGCCAGCAGCGCAGTCCCAGGTTCGCAGGGAGGGGGTAGTACGCAGTATTTT. As protein: CASSAVPGSQGGGSTQYF.

Comments on this clonotype: At one end the junction does not follow the germline gene, possibly because of a read error. This rearrangement joins TRBV4-3 to TRBJ1-1, with D uncertain. CDR3 length: 14 amino acids. Per the germline V gene, CDR1 is LGHNA and CDR2 is YSLEER. The CDR3 spells CASGQFGGGTEAFF. The CDR3 DNA is TGCGCCAGCGGCCAATTTGGCGGAGGGACTGAAGCTTTCTTT.

For this clonotype: A much larger clone differs by one base, so this may be a read error. The rearrangement uses TRBV7-9 and TRBJ1-4, with D uncertain. Germline CDR1 SEHNR, CDR2 FQNEAQ (reference sequence). This CDR3 has 14 residues. The CDR3 sequence: CACSPVGGNEKLFF. The CDR3 nucleotides read TGTGCCTGCAGCCCAGTAGGTGGTAATGAAAAACTGTTTTTT.

Details on this clonotype: A much larger clone lies a single base off, so this may be a read error. The V and J genes are TRBV13 and TRBJ2-1; unclear D gene. The ends were cut back, 5 bases at V and 5 bases at J, with 7 bases in the middle. The CDR3 runs to 12 residues. Germline V CDR1 and CDR2: PRHDT, FYEKMQ (reference sequence). The CDR3 region has the DNA TGTGCCAGCAGCCCCATTAACAATGAGCAGTTCTTC. This gives the protein CASSPINNEQFF.

Points on this clonotype: This may be a read error: a much more frequent sequence differs by one nucleotide. The chain combines TRBV7-8 with TRBJ2-2; 9 bases match TRBD2. The CDR3 spans 16 residues. Germline CDR1 reads SGHVS; CDR2 reads FQNEAQ. The ends lost 7 bases at V and 4 bases at J; junction bases unmatched: 10. CDR3 in amino acids: CASTPGGGAGTGELFF. The CDR3 nucleotides are TGTGCCAGCACCCCAGGCGGGGGGGCAGGCACCGGGGAGCTGTTTTTT.

In this sample, this clonotype turned up a few times. The J gene is TRBJ1-5, the V gene TRBV2; D possibly corresponds to TRBD1 (5 bases). Trimming left V 2 bases short and J 0 bases short, with 11 bases between. Germline CDR1 reads SNHLY; CDR2 reads FYNNEI. CDR3 length equals 16 residues. CDR3 loop: CASSEYGQYSNQPQHF. In nucleotides, the CDR3 is TGTGCCAGCAGTGAATATGGACAATATAGCAATCAGCCCCAGCATTTT. Complete variable domain (other parts from reference TRBV2 and TRBJ1-5): EPEVTQTPSHQVTQMGQEVILRCVPISNHLYFYWYRQILGQKVEFLVSFYNNEISEKSEIFDDQFSVERPDGSNFTLKIRSTKLEDSAMYFCASSEYGQYSNQPQHFGDGTRLSIL.

This clonotype was seen repeatedly, ten times or more. This chain joins TRBV29-1 and TRBJ2-3, with D maybe TRBD2 (5 bases). The germline V and J ends were trimmed by 3 bases and 1 base, with 20 bases remaining between them. CDR3 length: 17 amino acids. Germline lookup yields CDR1 SQVTM and CDR2 ANQGSEA. The CDR3 region has the DNA TGCAGCGTTGAGTGGTTAGAAGCTAGCCCGGGCACAGATACGCAGTATTTT. Residues: CSVEWLEASPGTDTQYF.

The CDR3 nucleotides read TGTGCCAGCAGTTTGAGTTCACTAGCGGGACAAGAGACCCAGTACTTC. It codes for CASSLSSLAGQETQYF. This chain uses TRBV27 with TRBJ2-5; 10 positions agree with TRBD2. In germline, CDR1 is MNHEY, CDR2 SMNVEV (reference sequence). J gave up 2 bases and V 3 bases, and 6 bases lay outside the gene matches. The CDR3 runs 16 residues.

This clonotype has at least ten counts. This chain connects TRBV6-5 to TRBJ2-3; 12 nucleotides match TRBD1. Trimming removed 5 bases from V and 3 bases from J; junction bases left unmatched: 6. Germline-derived CDR1 and CDR2 are MNHEY and SVGAGI. The length of the CDR3 is 16 residues. The CDR3 sequence: CASSGTGQGATDTQYF. CDR3 DNA sequence: TGTGCCAGCAGTGGTACGGGACAGGGGGCGACAGATACGCAGTATTTT.

As to this clonotype: A read error may explain this, as a much larger clone is one base away. The V and J genes are TRBV4-1 and TRBJ1-1; 7 bases fit TRBD1. Germline V gives CDR1 MGHRA, CDR2 YSYEKL. The CDR3 has 18 amino acids. CDR3 sequence (DNA): TGCGCCAGCAGCCAAGGGCTGCTACAGGGGCGGGGGAACGCTGAAGCTTTCTTT. Protein sequence: CASSQGLLQGRGNAEAFF.

This clonotype was seen at least ten times. V and J are TRBV20-1 and TRBJ1-2, with D unclear. Trimming shortened V by 2 bases and J by 3 bases, and 19 bases separated the two germline ends. CDR1 and CDR2 (germline): DFQATT, SNEGSKA (reference sequence). There are 16 residues in the CDR3. The CDR3 is CSARFPDNTDYYGYTF. Here the CDR3 DNA reads TGCAGTGCTAGATTCCCCGACAACACGGATTACTATGGCTACACCTTC.

This clonotype was recorded a few times. The CDR3 here is CASSQDLRGSYTEAFF. CDR3 in DNA: TGTGCCAGCAGCCAAGATCTGCGGGGGAGCTACACTGAAGCTTTCTTT. The rearrangement uses TRBV3-1 and TRBJ1-1, with D maybe TRBD1 (5 bases). This CDR3 contains 16 residues. In germline, CDR1 is LGHDT, CDR2 YNNKEL (reference sequence). V was cut by 0 bases and J by 3 bases, with 14 bases left in between.

This clonotype was counted a few times. The chain is built from TRBV9 and TRBJ2-3; maybe TRBD2 (5 bases). Deletions cut 4 bases from V and 0 bases from J, with 15 bases between. Germline V gene sequence: CDR1 SGDLS, CDR2 YYNGEE. CDR3 length equals 16 residues. CDR3 nucleotide sequence: TGTGCCAGCAGCATTGAGGGTCCCTCTAGCACAGATACGCAGTATTTT. Translation gives CASSIEGPSSTDTQYF. The variable domain in full, with the rest retrieved from reference TRBV9 and TRBJ2-3, is DSGVTQTPKHLITATGQRVTLRCSPRSGDLSVYWYQQSLDQGLQFLIQYYNGEERAKGNILERFSAQQFPDLHSELNLSSLELGDSALYFCASSIEGPSSTDTQYFGPGTRLTVL.

This clonotype was observed many times. J is TRBJ1-5 and V is TRBV27; D is unresolved. V shed 2 bases and J shed 5 bases, with 7 bases lying between them. The germline V gene encodes CDR1 MNHEY and CDR2 SMNVEV (reference sequence). The CDR3 spans 13 residues. The CDR3 bases are TGTGCCAGCAGTTTAAGCCCGTATCAGCCCCAGCATTTT. It is translated as CASSLSPYQPQHF.

Worth noting for this clonotype: Because it lacks the conserved phenylalanine or tryptophan at the end, this CDR3 is likely a read error. This chain links TRBV12-3 or TRBV12-4 with TRBJ2-3; D unresolved. V was clipped by 3 bases and J by 2 bases, with 12 bases between them. This CDR3 has 15 residues. As DNA, the CDR3 is TGTGCCAGCAGTTTGCAGGACCTTCACACAGATACGCAGTATTCC. It yields the protein CASSLQDLHTDTQYS.